A single sample gave rise to the 18 T cell receptor beta chains below, sequenced in a study of identical twins. TCRdb ran MiXCR on the 5' RACE reads and lists one entry per CDR3 protein. The table shows 500,000 to 700,000 distinct CDR3 sequences, with roughly 7.2% occurring only once. The same sample was also used in a study of yellow fever vaccine responses in identical twins.

Sequencing input: PBMCs. All receptors come from a woman younger than 35 in good health.

This clonotype has just a few counts. The chain uses TRBV7-9 and TRBJ2-3, with 10 positions matching TRBD2. The CDR3 has 17 residues. Germline V gene data show CDR1 as SEHNR and CDR2 as FQNEAQ (reference sequence). Trimming took 5 bases from V and 0 from J; bases not matched to a gene: 8. Here the CDR3 DNA reads TGTGCCAGCAGCCCGAGCGGGGGGGCCCTCAGCACAGATACGCAGTATTTT. It is translated as CASSPSGGALSTDTQYF.

The rearrangement links TRBV5-4 to TRBJ1-2, with TRBD1 matching over 7 bases. The CDR3 has 15 residues. In germline, CDR1 is SGHNT, CDR2 YYREEE (reference sequence). Trimming removed 2 bases from V and 5 bases from J; junction bases left unmatched: 9. Written as DNA, the CDR3 is TGTGCCAGCAGCTTCGGACAGGCTTCATTTTATGGCTACACCTTC. This translates into CASSFGQASFYGYTF.

This clonotype showed up many times. The V gene is TRBV3-1, the J gene TRBJ2-7; 11 bases match TRBD2. V shed 3 bases and J 6 bases; nucleotides not matched to a gene: 1. CDR1 and CDR2 from the germline V gene are LGHDT and YNNKEL (reference sequence). The CDR3 covers 13 residues. Here the CDR3 DNA reads TGTGCCAGCAGCCAGGGGACTAGCGGCGAGCAGTACTTC. Encoded protein: CASSQGTSGEQYF.

Ten or more counts support this clonotype. This chain uses TRBV6-1 with TRBJ2-3, with 9 bases fitting TRBD1. CDR3 size: 14 residues. CDR1 is MNHNS and CDR2 is SASEGT in the germline V gene. V dropped 7 bases and J dropped 5; count of bases not matched to a gene: 7. The CDR3 nucleotides are TGTGCCAGCATCCAACAGGGGGCTGGAGATACGCAGTATTTT. Translating it yields CASIQQGAGDTQYF.

This clonotype appeared many times. The chain couples TRBV5-1 to TRBJ1-1, with a possible D match to TRBD1 (5 bases). V shed 2 bases and J shed 6 bases, with 14 bases lying between them. CDR3 length equals 14 residues. Germline CDR1 and CDR2: SGHRS and YFSETQ. The DNA for the CDR3 is TGCGCCAGCAGCTTAAAGGGGATGCCCCCTGAAGCTTTCTTT. This gives the protein CASSLKGMPPEAFF.

This chain links TRBV28 with TRBJ1-5, with D unresolved. Trimming cost V 9 bases and J 0 bases, with 9 bases left between them. Germline V gene lookup returns CDR1 MDHEN and CDR2 SYDVKM. CDR3 length: 13 amino acids. CDR3 coding DNA: TGTGCCAGTTGTGTCCATAGCAATCAGCCCCAGCATTTT. Protein: CASCVHSNQPQHF. Full variable domain (missing parts from reference TRBV28 and TRBJ1-5): DVKVTQSSRYLVKRTGEKVFLECVQDMDHENMFWYRQDPGLGLRLIYFSYDVKMKEKGDIPEGYSVSREKKERFSLILESASTNQTSMYLCASCVHSNQPQHFGDGTRLSIL.

This clonotype was seen a handful of times. The chain couples TRBV10-3 to TRBJ2-3; 9 bases align to TRBD2. The CDR3 loop spans 15 amino acids. The V segment lost 7 bases and the J segment 4 bases; nucleotides outside the gene matches: 9. Germline V gene lookup returns CDR1 ENHRY and CDR2 SYGVKD. The CDR3 loop reads CAIKRAGGLADTQYF. CDR3 coding DNA: TGTGCCATCAAGAGAGCGGGAGGTTTGGCAGATACGCAGTATTTT.

The chain has TRBV7-6 and TRBJ2-7; 8 bases are a match to TRBD2. CDR1 is SGHVS and CDR2 is FNYEAQ in the germline V gene. Trimming removed 5 bases from V and 9 bases from J; junction bases left unmatched: 12. The CDR3 has 14 residues. Here the CDR3 DNA reads TGTGCCAGCAGCCTAATAATAAGCGGGAGTACGCAGTACTTC. This gives the protein CASSLIISGSTQYF.

The genes are TRBV29-1 and TRBJ2-3, with TRBD1 as a possible D gene (6 bases). Deletions cut 7 bases from V and 7 bases from J, with 18 bases between. This CDR3 is built from 13 residues. Germline V lookup: CDR1 SQVTM, CDR2 ANQGSEA. CDR3 coding DNA: TGCAGCGCTGGGGACACTCTTGGAAATACGCAGTATTTT. This encodes CSAGDTLGNTQYF.

This clonotype occurred a few times. The chain carries TRBV20-1 and TRBJ2-1, with a weak D call TRBD2 (6 bases). The CDR3 is 17 residues long. Trimming removed 0 bases at V and 0 bases at J, with 15 bases between. CDR1 is DFQATT, CDR2 SNEGSKA, per germline (reference sequence). The CDR3 DNA follows: TGCAGTGCTAGAGACGCCCGGGACTCCTACTCCTACAATGAGCAGTTCTTC. Its translation is CSARDARDSYSYNEQFF.

In this sample, this clonotype turned up many times. V is TRBV7-8 and J is TRBJ1-4; the match to TRBD1 covers 8 bases. The germline CDR1 and CDR2 sequences are SGHVS and FQNEAQ. CDR3 length: 14 amino acids. V trimming: 5 bases; J trimming: 6 bases; junction bases outside the gene matches: 5. The CDR3 is CASSPGQGHEKLFF. CDR3 coding DNA: TGTGCCAGCAGCCCTGGACAGGGCCATGAAAAACTGTTTTTT.

This clonotype was found many times. J is TRBJ2-1 and V is TRBV29-1, with D perhaps TRBD2 (5 bases). CDR1 is SQVTM, CDR2 ANQGSEA, per germline. V lost 4 bases, J lost 7 bases, and 17 bases lay in between. This CDR3 comprises 14 residues. In DNA form, the CDR3 reads TGCAGCGTTGTTTACCCGCCGGGAAATAATGAGCAGTTCTTC. Translated: CSVVYPPGNNEQFF.

This clonotype showed up many times. V and J are TRBV7-9 and TRBJ2-3; a weak D match, TRBD1 (5 bases). Germline loops: CDR1 SEHNR, CDR2 FQNEAQ (reference sequence). CDR3 length: 17 residues. Trimming removed 5 bases at V and 0 bases at J, with 18 bases between. The CDR3 nucleotides are TGTGCCAGCAGCCCCTCAGGGTCCCTTCAGAGCACAGATACGCAGTATTTT. Translation gives CASSPSGSLQSTDTQYF.

This clonotype was observed a handful of times. The V call is TRBV12-3 or TRBV12-4, the J call TRBJ2-2; possible D gene TRBD2, 6 bases. V was trimmed by 6 bases and J by 3 bases, leaving 14 bases between them. This CDR3 spans 15 amino acids. The DNA for the CDR3 is TGTGCCAGCAGCATGAGGGCGGGGTACACCGGGGAGCTGTTTTTT. Translating gives CASSMRAGYTGELFF.

This clonotype occurred many times. An end of the junction does not agree with germline; a read error may underlie this. The chain couples TRBV5-1 to TRBJ1-6; 9 bases agree with TRBD1. Germline CDR1 is SGHRS and CDR2 is YFSETQ. The CDR3 consists of 14 residues. CDR3 amino acids: CASSSGQGNSPLHF. The CDR3, as DNA: TGTGCCAGCAGTTCCGGACAGGGGAATTCACCCCTCCACTTT.

A few counts support this clonotype. This chain's CDR3 is CSASTEDWAVFGETQYF. DNA of the CDR3: TGCAGTGCTAGTACCGAGGACTGGGCTGTGTTTGGAGAGACCCAGTACTTC. V usage is TRBV20-1 and J usage is TRBJ2-5; D is perhaps TRBD2 (5 bases). Germline CDR1 and CDR2: DFQATT and SNEGSKA (reference sequence). CDR3 length: 17 amino acids. V gave up 3 bases and J gave up 4 bases, with 24 bases separating them.

This clonotype occurred many times. V and J are TRBV5-1 and TRBJ2-7; possible D gene TRBD2, 7 bases. Germline CDR1 reads SGHRS; CDR2 reads YFSETQ. CDR3 length equals 11 residues. Trimming left V 7 bases short and J 7 bases short, with 12 bases between. The CDR3 DNA is TGCGCCAGCGGGGGGGACACAGAGCAGTACTTC. Amino acids: CASGGDTEQYF.

This chain joins TRBV12-3 or TRBV12-4 and TRBJ2-7, with TRBD1 matching over 12 bases. The CDR3 covers 15 residues. V was pared by 6 bases and J by 2 bases, with 5 bases of the junction left unmatched. CDR3 protein: CASSRDRGRAYEQYF. In DNA, the CDR3 is TGTGCCAGCAGCCGGGACAGGGGGCGCGCCTACGAGCAGTACTTC.